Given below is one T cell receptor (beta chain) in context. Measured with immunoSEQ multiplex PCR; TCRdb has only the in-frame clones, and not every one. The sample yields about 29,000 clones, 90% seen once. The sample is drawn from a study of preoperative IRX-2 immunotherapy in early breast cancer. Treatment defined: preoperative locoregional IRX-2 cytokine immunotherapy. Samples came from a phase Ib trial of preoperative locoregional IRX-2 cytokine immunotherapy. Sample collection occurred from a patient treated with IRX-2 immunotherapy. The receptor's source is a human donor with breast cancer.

As DNA, the CDR3 is TGTGCCATCCGTAGCGGGGGGGGACAAGAGACCCAGTACTTC. Translating gives CAIRSGGGQETQYF. The chain couples TRBV10-3 to TRBJ2-5, with 11 nucleotides matching TRBD2. Germline V CDR1 and CDR2: ENHRY, SYGVKD. The CDR3 is 14 residues long. The junction had 4 bases not matched to a gene; V was cut back by 8 bases and J by 2 bases.